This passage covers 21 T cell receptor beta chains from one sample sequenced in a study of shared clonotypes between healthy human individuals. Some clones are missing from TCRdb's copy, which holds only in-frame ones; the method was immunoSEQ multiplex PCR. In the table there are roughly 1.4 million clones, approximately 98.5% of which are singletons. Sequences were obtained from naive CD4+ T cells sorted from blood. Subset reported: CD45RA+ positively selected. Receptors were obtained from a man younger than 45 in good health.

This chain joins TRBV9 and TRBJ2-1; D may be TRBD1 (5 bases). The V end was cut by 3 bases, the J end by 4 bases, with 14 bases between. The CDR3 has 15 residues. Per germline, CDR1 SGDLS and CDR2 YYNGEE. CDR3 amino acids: CASSDSTGYYNEQFF. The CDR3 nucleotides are TGTGCCAGCAGCGACTCTACAGGATATTACAATGAGCAGTTCTTC.

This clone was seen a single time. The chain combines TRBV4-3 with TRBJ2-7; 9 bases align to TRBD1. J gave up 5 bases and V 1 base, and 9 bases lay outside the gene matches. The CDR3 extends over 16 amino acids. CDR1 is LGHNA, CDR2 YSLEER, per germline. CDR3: CASSQVVGQGGNEQYF. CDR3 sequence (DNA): TGCGCCAGCAGCCAAGTGGTGGGACAGGGAGGTAACGAGCAGTACTTC.

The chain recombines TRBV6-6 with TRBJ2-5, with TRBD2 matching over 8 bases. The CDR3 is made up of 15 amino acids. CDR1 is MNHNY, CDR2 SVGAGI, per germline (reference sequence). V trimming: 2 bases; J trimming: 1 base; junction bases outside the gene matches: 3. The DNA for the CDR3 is TGTGCCAGCAGTTACAGTCGGGAGGGCCAAGAGACCCAGTACTTC. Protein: CASSYSREGQETQYF.

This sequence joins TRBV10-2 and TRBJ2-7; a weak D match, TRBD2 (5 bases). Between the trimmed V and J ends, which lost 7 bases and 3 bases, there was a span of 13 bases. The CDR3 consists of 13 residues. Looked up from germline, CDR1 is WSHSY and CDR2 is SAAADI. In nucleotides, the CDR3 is TGCGCCAGCACGAGCGGCCTAGTCTACGAGCAGTACTTC. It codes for CASTSGLVYEQYF.

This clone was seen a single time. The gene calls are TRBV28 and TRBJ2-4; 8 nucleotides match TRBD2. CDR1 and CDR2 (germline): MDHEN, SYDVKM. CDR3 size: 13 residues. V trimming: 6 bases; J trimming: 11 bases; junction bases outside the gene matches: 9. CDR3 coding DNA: TGTGCCAGCAGGGGGACTAGGACTTATCTTCAGTACTTC. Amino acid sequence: CASRGTRTYLQYF.

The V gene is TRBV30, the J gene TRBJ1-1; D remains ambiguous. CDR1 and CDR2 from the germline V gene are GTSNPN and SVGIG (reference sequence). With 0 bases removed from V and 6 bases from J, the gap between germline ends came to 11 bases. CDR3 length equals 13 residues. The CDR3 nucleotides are TGTGCCTGGAGTGTACGCGGTGGTGCTGAAGCTTTCTTT. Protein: CAWSVRGGAEAFF.

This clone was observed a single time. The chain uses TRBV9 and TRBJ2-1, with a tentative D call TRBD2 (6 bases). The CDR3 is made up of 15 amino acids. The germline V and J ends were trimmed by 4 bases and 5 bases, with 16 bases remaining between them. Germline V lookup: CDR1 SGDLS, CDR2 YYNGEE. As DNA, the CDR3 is TGTGCCAGCAGCCCGAGCGGACGGAGGGACAATGAGCAGTTCTTC. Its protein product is CASSPSGRRDNEQFF.

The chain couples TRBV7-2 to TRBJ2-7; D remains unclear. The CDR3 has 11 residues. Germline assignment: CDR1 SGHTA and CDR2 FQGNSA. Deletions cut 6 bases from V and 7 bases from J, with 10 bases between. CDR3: CASSFGREQYF. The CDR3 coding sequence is TGTGCCAGCAGTTTTGGACGGGAGCAGTACTTC.

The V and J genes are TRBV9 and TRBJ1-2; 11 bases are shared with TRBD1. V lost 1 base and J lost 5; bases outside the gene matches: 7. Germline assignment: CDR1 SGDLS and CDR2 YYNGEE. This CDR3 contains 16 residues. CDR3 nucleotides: TGTGCCAGCAGCGTAACCGGGACAGGGGGTTCGTATGGCTACACCTTC. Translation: CASSVTGTGGSYGYTF. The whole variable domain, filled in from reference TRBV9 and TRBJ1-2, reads DSGVTQTPKHLITATGQRVTLRCSPRSGDLSVYWYQQSLDQGLQFLIQYYNGEERAKGNILERFSAQQFPDLHSELNLSSLELGDSALYFCASSVTGTGGSYGYTFGSGTRLTVV.

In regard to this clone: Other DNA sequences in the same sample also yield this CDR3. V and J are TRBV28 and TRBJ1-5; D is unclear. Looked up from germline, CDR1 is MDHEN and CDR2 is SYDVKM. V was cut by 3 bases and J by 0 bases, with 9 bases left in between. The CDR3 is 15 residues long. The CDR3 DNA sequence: TGTGCCAGCAGTTTTCGGGGTAATAGCAATCAGCCCCAGCATTTT. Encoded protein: CASSFRGNSNQPQHF.

The CDR3 sequence is CASSLRQGGQPQHF. CDR3 coding DNA: TGTGCCAGCAGTTTACGACAGGGTGGTCAGCCCCAGCATTTT. The V gene is TRBV6-6, the J gene TRBJ1-5; 7 positions match TRBD1. Losses at the gene ends were 4 bases for V and 6 bases for J; bases not matched to a gene: 6. The CDR3 sequence is 14 residues long. From germline, CDR1 is MNHNY and CDR2 SVGAGI (reference sequence).

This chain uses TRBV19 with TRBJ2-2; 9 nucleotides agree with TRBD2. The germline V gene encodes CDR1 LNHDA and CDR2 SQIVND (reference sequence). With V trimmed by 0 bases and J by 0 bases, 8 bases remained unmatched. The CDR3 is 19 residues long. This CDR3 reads CASSIDKRPSGANTGELFF. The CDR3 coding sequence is TGTGCCAGTAGTATAGATAAGCGTCCTAGCGGGGCGAACACCGGGGAGCTGTTTTTT.

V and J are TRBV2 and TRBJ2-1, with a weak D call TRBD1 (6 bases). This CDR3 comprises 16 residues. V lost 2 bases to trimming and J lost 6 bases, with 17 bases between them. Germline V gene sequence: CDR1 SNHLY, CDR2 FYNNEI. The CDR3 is CASSEMDSRFGNEQFF. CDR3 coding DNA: TGTGCCAGCAGTGAAATGGACAGCCGGTTCGGCAATGAGCAGTTCTTC.

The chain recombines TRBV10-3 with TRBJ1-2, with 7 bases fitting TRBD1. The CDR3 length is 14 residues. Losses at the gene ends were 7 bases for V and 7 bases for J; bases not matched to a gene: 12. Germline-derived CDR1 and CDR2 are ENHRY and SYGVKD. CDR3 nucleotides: TGTGCCATCACCAGAACACAGGGGATTGGTGGCTACACCTTC. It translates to CAITRTQGIGGYTF.

The CDR3 reads CASDIGGNTEAFF. Written as DNA, the CDR3 is TGTGCCAGCGATATAGGGGGTAACACTGAAGCTTTCTTT. V is TRBV7-9 and J is TRBJ1-1; possible D gene TRBD1, 6 bases. The CDR3 covers 13 residues. Germline CDR1 reads SEHNR; CDR2 reads FQNEAQ (reference sequence). V lost 8 bases and J lost 2, with 12 bases in between.

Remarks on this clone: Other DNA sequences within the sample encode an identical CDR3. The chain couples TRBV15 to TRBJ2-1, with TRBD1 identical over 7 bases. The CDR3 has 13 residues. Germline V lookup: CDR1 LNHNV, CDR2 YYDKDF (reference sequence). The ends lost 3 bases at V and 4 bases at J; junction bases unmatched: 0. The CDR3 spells CATSRGQYNEQFF. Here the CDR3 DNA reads TGTGCCACCAGCAGGGGACAGTACAATGAGCAGTTCTTC.

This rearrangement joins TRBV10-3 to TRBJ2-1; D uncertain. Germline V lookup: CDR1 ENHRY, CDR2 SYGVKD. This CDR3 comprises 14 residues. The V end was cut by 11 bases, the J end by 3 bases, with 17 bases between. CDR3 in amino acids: CAATAATGYNEQFF. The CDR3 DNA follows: TGTGCCGCCACGGCGGCCACTGGCTACAATGAGCAGTTCTTC.

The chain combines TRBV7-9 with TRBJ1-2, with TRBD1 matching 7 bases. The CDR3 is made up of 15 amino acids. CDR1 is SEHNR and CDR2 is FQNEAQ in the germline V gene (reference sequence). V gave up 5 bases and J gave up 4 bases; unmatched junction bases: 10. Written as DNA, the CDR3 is TGTGCCAGCAGCCCGACAGGGACAAGGGGCTATGGCTACACCTTC. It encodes CASSPTGTRGYGYTF.

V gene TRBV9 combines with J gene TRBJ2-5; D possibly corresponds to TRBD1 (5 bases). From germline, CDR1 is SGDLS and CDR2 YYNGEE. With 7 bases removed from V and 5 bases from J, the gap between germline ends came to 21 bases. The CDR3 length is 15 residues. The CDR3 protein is CASSTPSRGWETQYF. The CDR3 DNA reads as TGTGCCAGCTCAACCCCCTCTAGGGGTTGGGAGACCCAGTACTTC.

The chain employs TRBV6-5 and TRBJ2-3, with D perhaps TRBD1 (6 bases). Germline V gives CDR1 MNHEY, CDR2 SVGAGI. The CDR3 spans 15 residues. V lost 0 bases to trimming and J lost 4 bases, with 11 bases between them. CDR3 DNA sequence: TGTGCCAGCAGTTACTCGCAGGGGTGGGCAGATACGCAGTATTTT. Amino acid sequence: CASSYSQGWADTQYF.

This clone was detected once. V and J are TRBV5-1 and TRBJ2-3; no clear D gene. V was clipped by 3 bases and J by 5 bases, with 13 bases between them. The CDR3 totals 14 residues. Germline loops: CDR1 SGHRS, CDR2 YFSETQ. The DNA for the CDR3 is TGCGCCAGCAGCTCCCGGGCTTGGGAAGATACGCAGTATTTT. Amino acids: CASSSRAWEDTQYF.